These 17 T cell receptor beta chains were all obtained from the same sample, sequenced in a study of blood T cell repertoires in COVID-19. The assay was immunoSEQ multiplex PCR, and TCRdb's table has in-frame clones only and misses some. The table records tens of thousands of clones, 85% to 90% of them present only once. The sequencing input was peripheral blood. All receptors derive from a human donor with active COVID-19. The donor label of this sample is uncertain.

The sample holds a few counts of this clone. V is TRBV4-2 and J is TRBJ2-2; D not resolved. In germline, CDR1 is LGHNA, CDR2 YNFKEQ. Trimming removed 4 bases from V and 6 bases from J, with 12 bases in between. The CDR3 totals 14 residues. CDR3 nucleotides: TGTGCCAGCAGCCTGCCCGCGGAGCCCGGGGAGCTGTTTTTT. Translating it yields CASSLPAEPGELFF.

This chain joins TRBV3-1 (or the pseudogene TRBV3-2) and TRBJ2-3, with D perhaps matching TRBD2 (5 bases). CDR3 size: 18 residues. V lost 0 bases to trimming and J lost 1 base, with 17 bases between them. CDR1 and CDR2 (germline): LGHDT, YNNKEL (reference sequence). The CDR3 spells CASSQEYGVGDGTDTQYF. The CDR3 DNA sequence: TGTGCCAGCAGCCAAGAATACGGGGTAGGAGACGGCACAGATACGCAGTATTTT.

CDR3 amino acids: CASSVGAHLNTGELFF. DNA for the CDR3: TGTGCCAGCAGCGTAGGGGCCCACCTTAACACCGGGGAGCTGTTTTTT. The chain joins TRBV9 to TRBJ2-2, with unresolved D. This CDR3 region has 16 residues. CDR1 and CDR2 from the germline V gene are SGDLS and YYNGEE. V was pared by 0 bases and J by 2 bases, with 11 bases between.

The V and J genes are TRBV12-3 or TRBV12-4 and TRBJ2-7; D is possibly TRBD1 (6 bases). Trimming removed 6 bases from V and 6 bases from J, with 15 bases in between. CDR3 size: 13 residues. CDR3 sequence: CASRWTDRSEQYF. For the CDR3, the DNA is TGTGCCAGCAGGTGGACAGATCGGAGCGAGCAGTACTTC.

Here the CDR3 DNA reads TGTGCCAGCAGATTGCCGGGACAAGTTAATGAAAAACTGTTTTTT. This codes for CASRLPGQVNEKLFF. This chain joins TRBV7-9 and TRBJ1-4, with TRBD1 as a possible D gene (6 bases). The CDR3 is 15 amino acids. V lost 6 bases and J lost 4, with 15 bases in between. CDR1 and CDR2 (germline): SEHNR, FQNEAQ (reference sequence).

The rearrangement links TRBV9 to TRBJ1-2, with 8 bases that match TRBD1. The CDR3 loop spans 14 amino acids. Trimming took 4 bases from V and 7 from J; bases not matched to a gene: 9. Looked up from germline, CDR1 is SGDLS and CDR2 is YYNGEE. DNA for the CDR3: TGTGCCAGCAGCCCACAGACAGGGGTCTCTGGCTACACCTTC. Residues: CASSPQTGVSGYTF. Using reference TRBV9 and TRBJ1-2 for the parts outside the CDR3, the full variable domain is DSGVTQTPKHLITATGQRVTLRCSPRSGDLSVYWYQQSLDQGLQFLIQYYNGEERAKGNILERFSAQQFPDLHSELNLSSLELGDSALYFCASSPQTGVSGYTFGSGTRLTVV.

This clone showed up just a few times. The J gene is TRBJ2-1, the V gene TRBV5-1, with 7 bases that match TRBD1. J was trimmed by 4 bases and V by 0 bases; bases with no gene match: 7. The CDR3 contains 16 residues. Germline-derived CDR1 and CDR2 are SGHRS and YFSETQ. CDR3 residues: CASSLATGRMYNEQFF. The CDR3 DNA is TGCGCCAGCAGCTTGGCGACAGGGAGAATGTACAATGAGCAGTTCTTC.

DNA of the CDR3: TGTGCCAGCAGTCCGGGACAGGGGGCCAGCGGGTGGGAGACCCAGTACTTC. Protein sequence: CASSPGQGASGWETQYF. This rearrangement joins TRBV2 to TRBJ2-5, with 12 nucleotides matching TRBD1. Germline V gene lookup returns CDR1 SNHLY and CDR2 FYNNEI. This CDR3 contains 17 residues. The V gene end was trimmed by 5 bases and the J gene end by 5 bases; junction bases not matched to a gene: 12.

This sequence joins TRBV5-1 and TRBJ2-5, with a possible D match to TRBD2 (6 bases). This CDR3 is built from 16 residues. V was pared by 0 bases and J by 5 bases, with 17 bases between. Germline V gives CDR1 SGHRS, CDR2 YFSETQ. The CDR3 sequence: CASSLAGVGSRETQYF. CDR3 bases: TGCGCCAGCAGCTTGGCGGGGGTTGGGTCCAGGGAGACCCAGTACTTC.

The CDR3 loop is CASSSYSTSIPPHDEQFF. The DNA of the CDR3 is TGTGCCAGCAGCTCCTATTCCACCTCGATTCCACCTCACGATGAGCAGTTCTTC. V gene TRBV7-3 combines with J gene TRBJ2-1; D is ambiguous. This CDR3 comprises 18 residues. Trimming removed 4 bases from V and 8 bases from J, with 27 bases in between. The germline V gene has CDR1 SGHTA and CDR2 FQGTGA. Filled out from reference TRBV7-3 and TRBJ2-1, the complete variable domain reads GAGVSQTPSNKVTEKGKYVELRCDPISGHTALYWYRQSLGQGPEFLIYFQGTGAADDSGLPNDRFFAVRPEGSVSTLKIQRTERGDSAVYLCASSSYSTSIPPHDEQFFGPGTRLTVL.

The chain carries TRBV6-1 and TRBJ1-1; the D is unclear. The ends were cut back, 1 base at V and 8 bases at J, with 11 bases in the middle. This CDR3 is 13 amino acids long. Germline V gene data show CDR1 as MNHNS and CDR2 as SASEGT. The CDR3 spells CASSEGTPKEAFF. CDR3 bases: TGTGCCAGCAGTGAAGGGACTCCCAAGGAAGCTTTCTTT.

This chain links TRBV6-6 with TRBJ2-7; tentatively, D is TRBD2 (6 bases). V was cut by 3 bases and J by 6 bases, with 18 bases left in between. Germline V lookup: CDR1 MNHNY, CDR2 SVGAGI (reference sequence). The CDR3 covers 15 residues. This chain's CDR3 is CASSYGTGALLEQYF. The CDR3 coding sequence is TGTGCCAGCAGTTATGGTACGGGAGCATTGCTCGAGCAGTACTTC.

The genes are TRBV3-1 (or the pseudogene TRBV3-2) and TRBJ1-2; D unresolved. The CDR3 is 11 residues long. Germline values: CDR1 LGHDT, CDR2 YNNKEL (reference sequence). Trimming removed 6 bases at V and 2 bases at J, with 4 bases between. This CDR3 reads CASSQNYGYTF. For the CDR3, the DNA is TGTGCCAGCAGTCAGAACTATGGCTACACCTTC.

This clone is medium-sized (0.01 to 0.1%) in the sample. This CDR3 is CASSYPEVTGELFF. CDR3 nucleotide sequence: TGTGCCAGCAGTTACCCCGAGGTTACCGGGGAGCTGTTTTTT. The chain uses TRBV6-6 and TRBJ2-2; unclear D gene. The CDR3 is 14 residues long. Trimming removed 2 bases from V and 5 bases from J, with 9 bases in between. The germline V gene has CDR1 MNHNY and CDR2 SVGAGI (reference sequence).

The rearrangement joins TRBV28 to TRBJ2-7; 7 bases match TRBD2. Germline V gene data show CDR1 as MDHEN and CDR2 as SYDVKM. With V trimmed by 1 base and J by 2 bases, 5 bases remained unmatched. CDR3 size: 15 residues. The CDR3 spells CASSLSASGTYEQYF. The CDR3 nucleotides are TGTGCCAGCAGTTTATCCGCTAGCGGCACCTACGAGCAGTACTTC.

The chain combines TRBV28 with TRBJ1-2; D remains ambiguous. With 8 bases removed from V and 4 bases from J, the gap between germline ends came to 17 bases. Germline values: CDR1 MDHEN, CDR2 SYDVKM. The CDR3 runs to 14 residues. CDR3 loop: CASHAGLTTYGYTF. As DNA, the CDR3 is TGTGCCAGCCACGCCGGACTGACGACCTATGGCTACACCTTC.

Only a few counts were recorded for this clone. The chain joins TRBV2 to TRBJ2-7; 11 nucleotides agree with TRBD2. Unmatched junction bases numbered 2, after V lost 4 bases and J lost 3 bases. This CDR3 is 14 amino acids long. The germline V gene has CDR1 SNHLY and CDR2 FYNNEI. CDR3 in DNA: TGTGCCAGCAGTGGACTAGCGGGGTTCTACGAGCAGTACTTC. Amino acids: CASSGLAGFYEQYF.